Listed below are T cell receptor beta chains from one sample, sequenced in a study of early T cells in non-severe SARS-CoV-2 infection. TCRdb itself ran the 5' RACE reads through MiXCR, one entry per CDR3 protein. The sample has about 30,000 distinct CDR3 sequences; about 5.7% are singletons. The sample was whole blood. Receptors were obtained from an adult who was a healthcare worker with PCR-confirmed SARS-CoV-2 infection or an uninfected control (not recorded which). Each CDR3 is given with its conserved first and last residue. The order of the fields is V gene, J gene, clone size, D gene, CDR3 DNA, CDR3 protein. D genes are given only for firm matches. Expanded clones are given a class, and other clones once, few, many or no size at all.

v_gene: TRBV14; j_gene: TRBJ2-7; abundance: many; d_gene: .; CDR3nt: TGTGCCAGCAGCCAAGACAGGACAGTGCAGTACTTC; CDR3aa: CASSQDRTVQYF
v_gene: TRBV3-1; j_gene: TRBJ2-5; abundance: many; d_gene: .; CDR3nt: TGTGCCAGCAGCCAAGATCGGGGGCGTGAGACCCAGTACTTC; CDR3aa: CASSQDRGRETQYF
v_gene: TRBV7-6; j_gene: TRBJ2-1; abundance: .; d_gene: .; CDR3nt: TGTGCCAGCAGCCCGCTAGCCGTTTCCGACAATGAGCAGTTCTTC; CDR3aa: CASSPLAVSDNEQFF
v_gene: TRBV5-1; j_gene: TRBJ2-7; abundance: .; d_gene: .; CDR3nt: TGCGCCAGCAGCTCAACCGGGGGCGAGCAGTACTTC; CDR3aa: CASSSTGGEQYF
v_gene: TRBV28; j_gene: TRBJ1-5; abundance: many; d_gene: .; CDR3nt: TGTGCCAGCAATCGGGCCGGGCAGCCCCAGCATTTT; CDR3aa: CASNRAGQPQHF
v_gene: TRBV5-1; j_gene: TRBJ1-2; abundance: many; d_gene: TRBD1; CDR3nt: TGCGCCAGCAGGATCAACCCAGGGGGCGCGAGTACCTTC; CDR3aa: CASRINPGGASTF
v_gene: TRBV30; j_gene: TRBJ2-1; abundance: many; d_gene: TRBD2; CDR3nt: TGTGCCTGGAGTGCCACCACTAGCGGAGGTGGGTTCGGGGGGCAGTTCTTC; CDR3aa: CAWSATTSGGGFGGQFF
v_gene: TRBV27; j_gene: TRBJ1-2; abundance: many; d_gene: .; CDR3nt: TGTGCCAGCAGTTTATTTCCAGGATCACCATATGGCTACACCTTC; CDR3aa: CASSLFPGSPYGYTF
v_gene: TRBV4-1; j_gene: TRBJ2-2; abundance: many; d_gene: .; CDR3nt: TGCGCCAGCAGCCACGCCCCTTACACCGGGGAGCTGTTTTTT; CDR3aa: CASSHAPYTGELFF
v_gene: TRBV6-6; j_gene: TRBJ1-5; abundance: medium-sized; d_gene: TRBD1; CDR3nt: TGTGCCAGCAGAGACAGGGGAGGTCAGCCCCAGCATTTT; CDR3aa: CASRDRGGQPQHF
v_gene: TRBV11-2; j_gene: TRBJ1-1; abundance: few; d_gene: TRBD1; CDR3nt: TGTGCCAGCAGCTCGGGACAGGGGCTCACTGAAGCTTTCTTT; CDR3aa: CASSSGQGLTEAFF
v_gene: TRBV5-1; j_gene: TRBJ1-2; abundance: .; d_gene: .; CDR3nt: TGCGCCAGCAGCCATGGACAGTATGGCTACACCTTC; CDR3aa: CASSHGQYGYTF
v_gene: TRBV7-9; j_gene: TRBJ2-5; abundance: few; d_gene: .; CDR3nt: TGTGCCAGCAGCTTATTTAGCGGTCAAGAGACCCAGTACTTC; CDR3aa: CASSLFSGQETQYF
v_gene: TRBV7-2; j_gene: TRBJ2-3; abundance: .; d_gene: TRBD2; CDR3nt: TGTGCCAGCAGCTTTGGACTAGCGACCTATACGCAGTATTTT; CDR3aa: CASSFGLATYTQYF
v_gene: TRBV5-1; j_gene: TRBJ2-6; abundance: many; d_gene: TRBD2; CDR3nt: TGCGCCAGCAGCTTGGCCGGGGGGAGCTCTGGGGCCAACGTCCTGACTTTC; CDR3aa: CASSLAGGSSGANVLTF
v_gene: TRBV5-1; j_gene: TRBJ2-7; abundance: few; d_gene: TRBD1; CDR3nt: TGCGCCAGCAGCCCAACGACAGGGGGCTACGAGCAGTACTTC; CDR3aa: CASSPTTGGYEQYF
v_gene: TRBV27; j_gene: TRBJ2-1; abundance: few; d_gene: .; CDR3nt: TGTGCCAGCACTCCCCGCCTGTACAATGAGCAGTTCTTC; CDR3aa: CASTPRLYNEQFF
v_gene: TRBV20-1; j_gene: TRBJ1-4; abundance: many; d_gene: TRBD1; CDR3nt: TGCAGTGCTTTTCAGACAGGGTCTTTTAATGAAAAACTGTTTTTT; CDR3aa: CSAFQTGSFNEKLFF
v_gene: TRBV5-1; j_gene: TRBJ2-7; abundance: few; d_gene: TRBD2; CDR3nt: TGCGCCAGCAGCTTGAGCGGGAGCTCCTACGAGCAGTACTTC; CDR3aa: CASSLSGSSYEQYF
v_gene: TRBV15; j_gene: TRBJ2-1; abundance: many; d_gene: .; CDR3nt: TGTGCCACCAGCAGAGCTGGCAGCTCCTACAATGAGCAGTTCTTC; CDR3aa: CATSRAGSSYNEQFF
v_gene: TRBV2; j_gene: TRBJ2-7; abundance: .; d_gene: .; CDR3nt: TGTGCCAGCAGGGAGGGCGGACTACGTTACGAGCAGTACTTC; CDR3aa: CASREGGLRYEQYF
v_gene: TRBV4-2; j_gene: TRBJ2-2; abundance: many; d_gene: .; CDR3nt: TGTGCCAGCAGCCAAGAAGGGACCAGGAGCACCGGGGAGCTGTTTTTT; CDR3aa: CASSQEGTRSTGELFF
v_gene: TRBV27; j_gene: TRBJ2-2; abundance: few; d_gene: TRBD1; CDR3nt: TGTGCCAGCAGTTTAGGCAGGGGGAAAACCGGGGAGCTGTTTTTT; CDR3aa: CASSLGRGKTGELFF
v_gene: TRBV2; j_gene: TRBJ2-5; abundance: large; d_gene: .; CDR3nt: TGTGCCAGCAGTGAATTAAGGAGGTACCAAGAGACCCAGTACTTC; CDR3aa: CASSELRRYQETQYF
v_gene: TRBV24-1; j_gene: TRBJ2-3; abundance: .; d_gene: TRBD2; CDR3nt: TGTGCCACCAGTGATTTCACGGCGGGAGGTGGCGCGGATACGCAGTATTTT; CDR3aa: CATSDFTAGGGADTQYF
v_gene: TRBV7-9; j_gene: TRBJ1-1; abundance: .; d_gene: .; CDR3nt: TGTGCCAGCAGGTCCCTGGGTGAAGCTTTCTTT; CDR3aa: CASRSLGEAFF
v_gene: TRBV5-1; j_gene: TRBJ2-7; abundance: few; d_gene: .; CDR3nt: TGCGCCAGCAGCTTACAACCGGGATCGGGTGAGCAGTACTTC; CDR3aa: CASSLQPGSGEQYF
v_gene: TRBV20-1; j_gene: TRBJ2-7; abundance: .; d_gene: TRBD1; CDR3nt: TGCAGTGCTATACGGACAGGGACCTACGAGCAGTACTTC; CDR3aa: CSAIRTGTYEQYF
v_gene: TRBV6-1; j_gene: TRBJ2-7; abundance: many; d_gene: .; CDR3nt: TGTGCCAGCAGTGAGACCGTGGCCAGTTCCTACGAGCAGTACTTC; CDR3aa: CASSETVASSYEQYF
v_gene: TRBV6-1; j_gene: TRBJ1-5; abundance: few; d_gene: .; CDR3nt: TGTGCCAGCCTTCGGCCCGGCGGGGAAGGGCATTTT; CDR3aa: CASLRPGGEGHF
v_gene: TRBV19; j_gene: TRBJ2-1; abundance: .; d_gene: .; CDR3nt: TGTGCCAGTAGTATGCTAGCGCACTCCTACAATGAGCAGTTCTTC; CDR3aa: CASSMLAHSYNEQFF
v_gene: TRBV5-1; j_gene: TRBJ2-2; abundance: many; d_gene: TRBD2; CDR3nt: TGCGCCAGCAGCTTCCCTTCTAGCGGGACCGGGGAGCTGTTTTTT; CDR3aa: CASSFPSSGTGELFF
v_gene: TRBV7-6; j_gene: TRBJ2-3; abundance: many; d_gene: .; CDR3nt: TGTGCCAGCAGCTTAGCGGGAGAGGCAGATACGCAGTATTTT; CDR3aa: CASSLAGEADTQYF
v_gene: TRBV20-1; j_gene: TRBJ1-1; abundance: many; d_gene: .; CDR3nt: TGCAGTGCTAGAGATGCCGGGGTATCCCTTTCCATTGGAAACACTGAAGCTTTCTTT; CDR3aa: CSARDAGVSLSIGNTEAFF
v_gene: TRBV7-3; j_gene: TRBJ2-7; abundance: .; d_gene: TRBD2; CDR3nt: TGTGCCAGCAGCTTTGGCGGGGGTGAGCAGTACTTC; CDR3aa: CASSFGGGEQYF
v_gene: TRBV2; j_gene: TRBJ2-6; abundance: many; d_gene: TRBD2; CDR3nt: TGTGCCAGCAGTGGTCATGGGGAGGGGATTTATGGGGCCAACGTCCTGACTTTC; CDR3aa: CASSGHGEGIYGANVLTF
v_gene: TRBV27; j_gene: TRBJ2-3; abundance: few; d_gene: TRBD2; CDR3nt: TGTGCCAGCAGTCCCCAAGCGGGAGTGGCAGATACGCAGTATTTT; CDR3aa: CASSPQAGVADTQYF
v_gene: TRBV4-1; j_gene: TRBJ2-3; abundance: many; d_gene: .; CDR3nt: TGCGCCAGCAGTTATTGGGGAGATACGCAGTATTTT; CDR3aa: CASSYWGDTQYF
v_gene: TRBV12-3/TRBV12-4; j_gene: TRBJ2-3; abundance: few; d_gene: .; CDR3nt: TGTGCCAGCAGTTTAAAGCAAGATACGCAGTATTTT; CDR3aa: CASSLKQDTQYF
v_gene: TRBV30; j_gene: TRBJ1-2; abundance: many; d_gene: .; CDR3nt: TGTGCCTGGAGTCGTAGGGGAAACTATGGCTACACCTTC; CDR3aa: CAWSRRGNYGYTF
v_gene: TRBV6-6; j_gene: TRBJ1-3; abundance: medium-sized; d_gene: .; CDR3nt: TGTGCCAGCCAGCGAGGCTCTTCTGGAAACACCATATATTTT; CDR3aa: CASQRGSSGNTIYF
v_gene: TRBV28; j_gene: TRBJ2-3; abundance: many; d_gene: .; CDR3nt: TGTGCCAGCAGTGGCCAGAAGAGCACAGATACGCAGTATTTT; CDR3aa: CASSGQKSTDTQYF
v_gene: TRBV5-1; j_gene: TRBJ2-7; abundance: few; d_gene: TRBD1; CDR3nt: TGCGCCAGCAGTAGGGGACAGACCTACGAGCAGTACTTC; CDR3aa: CASSRGQTYEQYF
v_gene: TRBV3-1; j_gene: TRBJ2-5; abundance: many; d_gene: .; CDR3nt: TGTGCCAGCAGCCAAGATACGAAGACCCAGTACTTC; CDR3aa: CASSQDTKTQYF
v_gene: TRBV18; j_gene: TRBJ2-1; abundance: many; d_gene: TRBD2; CDR3nt: TGTGCCAGCTCCCCTACCCTAGCGGCCCTCTCCTACAATGAGCAGTTCTTC; CDR3aa: CASSPTLAALSYNEQFF
v_gene: TRBV24-1; j_gene: TRBJ2-1; abundance: many; d_gene: TRBD1; CDR3nt: TGTGCCACCAGCCCGGTGGGGACAGGGAAAAATGAGCAGTTCTTC; CDR3aa: CATSPVGTGKNEQFF
v_gene: TRBV28; j_gene: TRBJ1-5; abundance: many; d_gene: .; CDR3nt: TGTGCCAGCAGCCCCGCAGTAACTCAGCCCCAGCATTTT; CDR3aa: CASSPAVTQPQHF
v_gene: TRBV7-3; j_gene: TRBJ2-1; abundance: .; d_gene: .; CDR3nt: TGTGCCAGCAGCTTAGGGGAGGCTTTCTACAATGAGCAGTTCTTC; CDR3aa: CASSLGEAFYNEQFF
v_gene: TRBV27; j_gene: TRBJ2-5; abundance: .; d_gene: .; CDR3nt: TGTGCCAGCAGTAGAGGGGGTTCCTACCAAGAGACCCAGTACTTC; CDR3aa: CASSRGGSYQETQYF
v_gene: TRBV27; j_gene: TRBJ2-2; abundance: few; d_gene: TRBD2; CDR3nt: TGTGCCAGCAGTAAATCTAGCGGGAGGGCCGGGGAGCTGTTTTTT; CDR3aa: CASSKSSGRAGELFF
v_gene: TRBV20-1; j_gene: TRBJ1-1; abundance: few; d_gene: .; CDR3nt: TGCAGTGCCCCCGATATTCCTATGAACACTGAAGCTTTCTTT; CDR3aa: CSAPDIPMNTEAFF
v_gene: TRBV9; j_gene: TRBJ2-5; abundance: medium-sized; d_gene: .; CDR3nt: TGTGCCAGCAGCGTAGAGACTAGTTTCCAAGAGACCCAGTACTTC; CDR3aa: CASSVETSFQETQYF
v_gene: TRBV11-2; j_gene: TRBJ2-5; abundance: many; d_gene: TRBD2; CDR3nt: TGTGCCAGCAGCTTAGAACTAGCGGGAGGAGGTCAGGAGACCCAGTACTTC; CDR3aa: CASSLELAGGGQETQYF
v_gene: TRBV28; j_gene: TRBJ2-5; abundance: many; d_gene: TRBD2; CDR3nt: TGTGCCAGCAGTTTGGCCCTCCCGGGACTAGCGGCACCAGAGACCCAGTACTTC; CDR3aa: CASSLALPGLAAPETQYF
v_gene: TRBV27; j_gene: TRBJ1-1; abundance: few; d_gene: .; CDR3nt: TGTGCCAGCAGTCCCCAGGCCTATAACACTGAAGCTTTCTTT; CDR3aa: CASSPQAYNTEAFF